This T cell receptor (beta chain) was found in a study of shared clonotypes between healthy human individuals. Broader study findings: A handful of donors held around 5% of naive CD4 clonotypes in common.

Regarding this clone: Its cognate antigen is unknown.

Cells designated naive CD8 were CD45RO-negative and were positively selected for CCR7, with terminally differentiated effector memory CD45RA+ cells excluded. The authors' processing: From ImmunoSEQ came sequences covering only the junction and carrying no quality scores, so filtering differed. Sequencing used immunoSEQ multiplex PCR; TCRdb keeps in-frame clones, though not all of them. The DNA was the basis for D and trimming; V, J and clone size are from that table. The sample lists 2 million or so clones, over 85% occurring once. Per the germline V gene, CDR1 is MNHNY and CDR2 is SVGAGI (reference sequence). Trimming cost V 6 bases and J 7 bases; bases outside gene matches: 10. The CDR3 spans 14 residues.

Sequenced input: naive CD8+ T cells sorted from blood. The source of this sequence is a man aged 18-30 years in good health. The chain combines TRBV6-6 with TRBJ2-7; 9 positions match TRBD1. The CDR3, as DNA: TGTGCCAGCAGACCGGGACAGGGTTTCCTGGAGCAGTACTTC. Translated: CASRPGQGFLEQYF.